This TCR beta chain was identified in a study of T cell responses to AZD1222 COVID-19 vaccine. Across the study: The analysis combined second doses at about 4 or about 12 weeks. General study findings and limits: Once two AZD1222 doses were given, Spike-specific TCR breadth and depth went up. Sampling captured repertoires only after the peak T cell response. White British donors predominated, females outnumbered males, and clonal diversity was possibly underestimated.

Note on this clone: Its antigen is currently unknown.

Here immunoSEQ multiplex PCR was the method, and the copy in TCRdb shows in-frame clones only, minus some. The sample holds more than 75,000 clones; around 92% are singletons and the top ten take around 5.2%. This clonotype was obtained from an adult in good health. The sample here was peripheral blood, taken on day 0 of AZD1222 vaccination.

CDR3 sequence: CASSLVAGRTDTQYF. The CDR3 coding sequence is TGTGCCAGCAGCTTAGTAGCGGGGAGAACAGATACGCAGTATTTT. V and J are TRBV7-9 and TRBJ2-3; 8 bases are a match to TRBD2. Germline loops: CDR1 SEHNR, CDR2 FQNEAQ (reference sequence). The CDR3 covers 15 residues. The V gene end was trimmed by 1 base and the J gene end by 3 bases; junction bases not matched to a gene: 3.